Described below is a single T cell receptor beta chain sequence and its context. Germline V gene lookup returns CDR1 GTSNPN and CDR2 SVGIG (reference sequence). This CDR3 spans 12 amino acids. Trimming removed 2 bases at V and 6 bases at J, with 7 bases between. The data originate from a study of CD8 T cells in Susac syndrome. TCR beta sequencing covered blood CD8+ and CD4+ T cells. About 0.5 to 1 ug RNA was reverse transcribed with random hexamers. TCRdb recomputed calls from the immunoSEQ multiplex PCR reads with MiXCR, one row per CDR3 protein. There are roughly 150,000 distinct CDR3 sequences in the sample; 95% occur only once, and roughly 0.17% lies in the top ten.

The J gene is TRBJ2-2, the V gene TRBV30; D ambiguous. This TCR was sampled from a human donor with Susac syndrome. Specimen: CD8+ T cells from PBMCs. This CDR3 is CAWSPHAGELFF. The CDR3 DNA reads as TGTGCCTGGAGTCCCCATGCCGGGGAGCTGTTTTTT.